The rows below give T cell receptor beta chains drawn from one sample of a study of cytomegalovirus exposure and HLA in healthy donors. TCRdb's copy holds only in-frame clones and misses some; the assay was immunoSEQ multiplex PCR. The sample has approximately 100,000 clones, 69% seen once. The sequencing input was PBMCs. The source is a female donor in good health and CMV-seronegative. Each CDR3 is given with its conserved first and last residue. Each record gives: J gene, clone size, V gene, D gene, CDR3 DNA, CDR3 protein. The D gene is left open where the match is weak. A clone size is listed for some rows: how often the clone was seen (once, few, many), or a class if it is expanded.

j_gene: TRBJ1-4
abundance: .
v_gene: TRBV7-9
d_gene: TRBD1
CDR3nt: TGTGCCAGCAGCTTATTAGGGGGCGCCGAAAAACTGTTTTTT
CDR3aa: CASSLLGGAEKLFF

j_gene: TRBJ2-1
abundance: once
v_gene: TRBV28
d_gene: TRBD1
CDR3nt: TGTGCCAGCAGCCTACCGGGACAGGGAGCCAATGAGCAGTTCTTC
CDR3aa: CASSLPGQGANEQFF

j_gene: TRBJ2-5
abundance: .
v_gene: TRBV15
d_gene: TRBD2
CDR3nt: TGTGCCACCAGCAGTAGCGGGAGGGCTCAAGAGACCCAGTACTTC
CDR3aa: CATSSSGRAQETQYF

j_gene: TRBJ1-4
abundance: few
v_gene: TRBV7-8
d_gene: .
CDR3nt: TGTGCCAGCAGTCGCTACCTGGACAGAAGTAATAATGAAAAACTGTTTTTT
CDR3aa: CASSRYLDRSNNEKLFF

j_gene: TRBJ2-7
abundance: .
v_gene: TRBV18
d_gene: TRBD1
CDR3nt: TGTGCCAGCTCACCGGTACAGGGGGCAGGCGAGCAGTACTTC
CDR3aa: CASSPVQGAGEQYF

j_gene: TRBJ1-1
abundance: .
v_gene: TRBV28
d_gene: TRBD1
CDR3nt: TGTGCCAGCCCTAAGGGCCGGGACAGGGGCATTCAGGGCACTGAAGCTTTCTTT
CDR3aa: CASPKGRDRGIQGTEAFF

j_gene: TRBJ2-7
abundance: .
v_gene: TRBV28
d_gene: .
CDR3nt: TGTGCCAGTAACCGGGACATTCCCTACGAGCAGTACTTC
CDR3aa: CASNRDIPYEQYF

j_gene: TRBJ1-1
abundance: .
v_gene: TRBV28
d_gene: .
CDR3nt: TGTGCCACCGACTCCCAGGGGTTGTTTACTGAAGCTTTCTTT
CDR3aa: CATDSQGLFTEAFF

j_gene: TRBJ2-7
abundance: .
v_gene: TRBV7-3
d_gene: TRBD1
CDR3nt: TGTGCCAGCAGCTTAACCGGGACAGGGGACGCCGAGCAGTACTTC
CDR3aa: CASSLTGTGDAEQYF

j_gene: TRBJ2-3
abundance: .
v_gene: TRBV29-1
d_gene: TRBD1
CDR3nt: TGCAGCGTTGTTGGGACAGGGGACACAGATACGCAGTATTTT
CDR3aa: CSVVGTGDTDTQYF

j_gene: TRBJ2-7
abundance: .
v_gene: TRBV6-1
d_gene: .
CDR3nt: TGTGCCAGCAGTGGACGCGGGACAGTCAAATACTCCTACGAGCAGTACTTC
CDR3aa: CASSGRGTVKYSYEQYF

j_gene: TRBJ2-3
abundance: .
v_gene: TRBV9
d_gene: TRBD2
CDR3nt: TGTGCCAGCAGCGTAGGGGGTCTGGCAGGACTAGCGGGAGGGGGATCCCACCCAGATACGCAGTATTTT
CDR3aa: CASSVGGLAGLAGGGSHPDTQYF

j_gene: TRBJ1-5
abundance: .
v_gene: TRBV10-3
d_gene: TRBD1
CDR3nt: TGTGCCAGCGGACCGGGACAGGCGTCCAATCAGCCCCAGCATTTT
CDR3aa: CASGPGQASNQPQHF

j_gene: TRBJ2-3
abundance: .
v_gene: TRBV27
d_gene: .
CDR3nt: TGTGCCAGCAGTTCCCCCAGCGGTCCAGATACGCAGTATTTT
CDR3aa: CASSSPSGPDTQYF

j_gene: TRBJ1-1
abundance: few
v_gene: TRBV9
d_gene: .
CDR3nt: TGTGCCAGCAGCCTCCACGGAGGCAGAGGCACTGAAGCTTTCTTT
CDR3aa: CASSLHGGRGTEAFF

j_gene: TRBJ1-5
abundance: .
v_gene: TRBV7-8
d_gene: .
CDR3nt: TGTGCCAGCAGCTTAGCAGAGGGGGATCAGCCCCAGCATTTT
CDR3aa: CASSLAEGDQPQHF

j_gene: TRBJ2-1
abundance: few
v_gene: TRBV27
d_gene: TRBD2
CDR3nt: TGTGCCAGCAGTTCGACTAGCGCCAATGAGCAGTTCTTC
CDR3aa: CASSSTSANEQFF

j_gene: TRBJ2-3
abundance: .
v_gene: TRBV6-4
d_gene: TRBD2
CDR3nt: TGTGCCAGCAGTGGGACTAGCGGGGGGGGAGGTACGCAGTATTTT
CDR3aa: CASSGTSGGGGTQYF

j_gene: TRBJ2-1
abundance: .
v_gene: TRBV4-3
d_gene: .
CDR3nt: TGCGCCAGCAGCCAAGATCTCGGGGGGCACTCGGTGAATGAGCAGTTCTTC
CDR3aa: CASSQDLGGHSVNEQFF

j_gene: TRBJ2-1
abundance: .
v_gene: TRBV10-2
d_gene: TRBD1
CDR3nt: TGCGCCACCGGGACAGACATCTACAATGAGCAGTTCTTC
CDR3aa: CATGTDIYNEQFF

j_gene: TRBJ2-7
abundance: .
v_gene: TRBV7-9
d_gene: TRBD2
CDR3nt: TGTGCCAGCAGCTTCGGGACTAGCCTCTACGAGCAGTACTTC
CDR3aa: CASSFGTSLYEQYF

j_gene: TRBJ2-5
abundance: once
v_gene: TRBV11-2
d_gene: TRBD1
CDR3nt: TGTGCCAGCAGCTTATTGGGACAGTACCAAGAGACCCAGTACTTC
CDR3aa: CASSLLGQYQETQYF

j_gene: TRBJ1-2
abundance: .
v_gene: TRBV7-3
d_gene: .
CDR3nt: TGTGCCAGCAGCTTTAGGCAGGGCGATGGCTACACCTTC
CDR3aa: CASSFRQGDGYTF

j_gene: TRBJ2-7
abundance: .
v_gene: TRBV7-9
d_gene: TRBD2
CDR3nt: TGTGCCAGCAGACCCCCACTAGCGCCCCAGTACGAGCAGTACTTC
CDR3aa: CASRPPLAPQYEQYF

j_gene: TRBJ2-7
abundance: .
v_gene: TRBV19
d_gene: .
CDR3nt: TGTGCCAGTAGTATACGCGGGGGCGACGAGCAGTACTTC
CDR3aa: CASSIRGGDEQYF

j_gene: TRBJ1-1
abundance: .
v_gene: TRBV19
d_gene: .
CDR3nt: TGTGCCAGTAGTATAGCCAGAAACACTGAAGCTTTCTTT
CDR3aa: CASSIARNTEAFF

j_gene: TRBJ1-2
abundance: .
v_gene: TRBV4-3
d_gene: .
CDR3nt: TGCGCCAGCAGCCAAGAATACAGCTATGGCTACACCTTC
CDR3aa: CASSQEYSYGYTF

j_gene: TRBJ1-1
abundance: few
v_gene: TRBV5-1
d_gene: .
CDR3nt: TGCGCCAGCAGCTTGGAGGGAGTCCAATACACTGAAGCTTTCTTT
CDR3aa: CASSLEGVQYTEAFF

j_gene: TRBJ2-3
abundance: once
v_gene: TRBV4-1
d_gene: .
CDR3nt: TGCGCCAGCAGCCGTGGGAGGAGACTCACAGATACGCAGTATTTT
CDR3aa: CASSRGRRLTDTQYF

j_gene: TRBJ1-1
abundance: .
v_gene: TRBV18
d_gene: TRBD1
CDR3nt: TGTGCCAGCTCACGGGACAGGGCGGACACTGAAGCTTTCTTT
CDR3aa: CASSRDRADTEAFF

j_gene: TRBJ2-3
abundance: once
v_gene: TRBV27
d_gene: TRBD2
CDR3nt: TGTGCCAGCATGGCGGGAGTGGAAACGCAGTATTTT
CDR3aa: CASMAGVETQYF

j_gene: TRBJ2-7
abundance: .
v_gene: TRBV18
d_gene: TRBD2
CDR3nt: TGTGCCAGCTCCCCCCGGGGGGGGAGGGCCGGGAGCGAGCAGTACTTC
CDR3aa: CASSPRGGRAGSEQYF

j_gene: TRBJ2-7
abundance: .
v_gene: TRBV11-3
d_gene: TRBD1
CDR3nt: TGTGCCAGCAGCTCCCGGGACAGGATCTACGAGCAGTACTTC
CDR3aa: CASSSRDRIYEQYF

j_gene: TRBJ2-3
abundance: .
v_gene: TRBV6-1
d_gene: .
CDR3nt: TGTGCCAGCAGTGAAGCGGGGGTGCCGGGAGCTGGCACAGATACGCAGTATTTT
CDR3aa: CASSEAGVPGAGTDTQYF

j_gene: TRBJ2-5
abundance: .
v_gene: TRBV2
d_gene: TRBD2
CDR3nt: TGTGCCAGCAGGCTTCCGGGACTAGCGGGGGCCCAAGAGACCCAGTACTTC
CDR3aa: CASRLPGLAGAQETQYF

j_gene: TRBJ2-5
abundance: .
v_gene: TRBV27
d_gene: .
CDR3nt: TGTGCCAGCAGTTTCCCCTCAGGGGAGACCCAGTACTTC
CDR3aa: CASSFPSGETQYF

j_gene: TRBJ2-1
abundance: .
v_gene: TRBV27
d_gene: TRBD2
CDR3nt: TGTGCCAGCAGTCCAGACCCGGGACTAGCGAGGGAGCAGTTCTTC
CDR3aa: CASSPDPGLAREQFF

j_gene: TRBJ1-1
abundance: few
v_gene: TRBV27
d_gene: .
CDR3nt: TGTGCCAGCAGTCCCCCGGGGGCTGAAGCTTTCTTT
CDR3aa: CASSPPGAEAFF

j_gene: TRBJ2-5
abundance: .
v_gene: TRBV2
d_gene: .
CDR3nt: TGTGCCAGCAGAGATCGCGGGAGAGGGGGAATGCGTGAGACCCAGTACTTC
CDR3aa: CASRDRGRGGMRETQYF

j_gene: TRBJ1-2
abundance: once
v_gene: TRBV10-3
d_gene: TRBD1
CDR3nt: TGTGCCATCAGTGAGGGGACAGGGACAAACTATGGCTACACCTTC
CDR3aa: CAISEGTGTNYGYTF

j_gene: TRBJ2-7
abundance: few
v_gene: TRBV6-5
d_gene: TRBD1
CDR3nt: TGTGCCAGCAGTTACTCGGACAGGGGGACCTACGAGCAGTACTTC
CDR3aa: CASSYSDRGTYEQYF

j_gene: TRBJ1-2
abundance: .
v_gene: TRBV4-1
d_gene: TRBD1
CDR3nt: TGCGCCAGCAGCCAAACCCCGGGCGACAGGGTAGGCTATGGCTACACCTTC
CDR3aa: CASSQTPGDRVGYGYTF

j_gene: TRBJ1-1
abundance: .
v_gene: TRBV10-3
d_gene: .
CDR3nt: TGTGCCATCAGTGGGGGAGTTGGCACGCTTAACACTGAAGCTTTCTTT
CDR3aa: CAISGGVGTLNTEAFF